Each of the 22 T cell receptor beta chains below was sequenced from the same sample in a study of CD4 T cells in relation to SARS-CoV-2 and coronaviruses. Assay used: immunoSEQ multiplex PCR; TCRdb lists only in-frame clones, some missing. The sample yields 9,500 to 11,000 clones, about 68% seen once. Unexposed donor CD4+ T cells date from about 2011-2018, before the COVID-19 pandemic. The cells were cultured for 9 to 11 days before CD4+ T cells were isolated. These receptors' targets are unknown. Sequenced material: CD4+ T cells from PBMCs, cultured in vitro. The source is a human donor in good health.

On this clone itself: An end of the junction does not agree with germline; a read error may underlie this. CDR3 protein: CASSLAGTSNIQYF. CDR3 coding DNA: TGTGCCAGCAGCCTAGCCGGGACCTCAAACATTCAGTACTTC. V usage is TRBV7-2 and J usage is TRBJ2-4; D is tentatively TRBD1 or TRBD2 (5 bases each). This CDR3 contains 14 residues. CDR1 and CDR2 from the germline V gene are SGHTA and FQGNSA. The entire variable domain, with the rest obtained from reference TRBV7-2 and TRBJ2-4, is as follows: GAGVSQSPSNKVTEKGKDVELRCDPISGHTALYWYRQSLGQGLEFLIYFQGNSAPDKSGLPSDRFSAERTGGSVSTLTIQRTQQEDSAVYLCASSLAGTSNIQYFGAGTRLSVL.

The J gene is TRBJ2-7, the V gene TRBV29-1; D may be TRBD1 or TRBD2 (8 bases each). The CDR3 covers 14 residues. V lost 1 base, J lost 6 bases, and 16 bases lay in between. Per germline, CDR1 SQVTM and CDR2 ANQGSEA. The CDR3, as DNA: TGCAGCGTTGAAGCGCGCGGGGGGACAGGCGAGCAGTACTTC. Protein product: CSVEARGGTGEQYF.

The V and J genes are TRBV6-2 or TRBV6-3 and TRBJ2-2, with 9 bases that match TRBD2. The J segment lost 6 bases and the V segment lost 0 bases, leaving 5 bases of the junction unmatched. This CDR3 is 16 amino acids long. Germline CDR1 is MNHEY and CDR2 is SVGEGT. In nucleotides, the CDR3 is TGTGCCAGCAGTTACTCGAACCTAGCGGGGCCCGGGGAGCTGTTTTTT. As protein: CASSYSNLAGPGELFF.

V usage is TRBV6-7 and J usage is TRBJ1-1, with D uncertain. TRBV6-7 has ORF status, its function being uncertain. Trimming stripped 0 bases from V and 1 base from J, with 12 bases between. This CDR3 spans 16 amino acids. The CDR3 here is CASSYSDPHKNTEAFF. In DNA, the CDR3 is TGTGCCAGCAGTTACTCGGACCCCCACAAGAACACTGAAGCTTTCTTT.

The rearrangement joins TRBV6-2 or TRBV6-3 to TRBJ1-1; the D gene is possibly TRBD1 (6 bases). This CDR3 has 15 residues. V dropped 2 bases and J dropped 5 bases, with 15 bases sitting between them. CDR1 and CDR2 (germline): MNHEY, SVGEGT. CDR3: CASSYGLGGATEAFF. The CDR3 DNA reads as TGTGCCAGCAGTTACGGGTTGGGGGGCGCGACTGAAGCTTTCTTT.

This clone occurred once. This chain joins TRBV10-2 and TRBJ2-5, with 8 nucleotides matching TRBD1. The CDR3 covers 11 residues. Germline V CDR1 and CDR2: WSHSY, SAAADI. J was trimmed by 4 bases and V by 10 bases; bases with no gene match: 2. CDR3 in DNA: TGCGCCACCACAGGGGGAGAGACCCAGTACTTC. Translation: CATTGGETQYF.

The chain employs TRBV7-2 and TRBJ1-1; TRBD1 aligns across 7 bases. The V and J ends lost 1 base and 4 bases, in that order; junction bases with no gene match: 3. This CDR3 comprises 14 residues. The germline V gene has CDR1 SGHTA and CDR2 FQGNSA. Written as DNA, the CDR3 is TGTGCCAGCAGCTTAGAGGGACAGCTCACTGAAGCTTTCTTT. It translates to CASSLEGQLTEAFF.

The V call is TRBV4-3, the J call TRBJ1-2; D may be TRBD1 (6 bases). This CDR3 comprises 15 residues. CDR1 LGHNA and CDR2 YSLEER come from the germline V gene. The germline V and J ends were trimmed by 0 bases and 6 bases, with 14 bases remaining between them. CDR3 coding DNA: TGCGCCAGCAGCCAAGACCAGGGGAGCCCCCATGGCTACACCTTC. Its protein product is CASSQDQGSPHGYTF.

The rearrangement uses TRBV29-1 and TRBJ2-2, with TRBD1 identical over 9 bases. In germline, CDR1 is SQVTM, CDR2 ANQGSEA. V was pared by 4 bases and J by 6 bases, with 3 bases of the junction left unmatched. This CDR3 has 13 amino acids. The CDR3 loop is CSVAGQGAGELFF. In DNA form, the CDR3 reads TGCAGCGTTGCGGGACAGGGCGCCGGGGAGCTGTTTTTT.

The chain combines TRBV7-8 with TRBJ2-1; no clear D. Germline CDR1 SGHVS, CDR2 FQNEAQ. V lost 2 bases and J lost 9, with 14 bases in between. This CDR3 has 14 residues. CDR3 sequence (DNA): TGTGCCAGCAGCTTAAACCCATTAGTCGGTGAGCAGTTCTTC. Amino acid sequence: CASSLNPLVGEQFF.

This clone was recorded a few times. The rearrangement links TRBV12-3 or TRBV12-4 to TRBJ1-3; the D is unclear. Trimming removed 4 bases at V and 4 bases at J, with 2 bases between. The CDR3 has 11 amino acids. Here the CDR3 DNA reads TGTGCCAGCAGTTCCGGAAACACCATATATTTT. It encodes CASSSGNTIYF.

V and J are TRBV21-1 and TRBJ1-6. TRBV21-1 is reported as a pseudogene. The CDR3 sequence is 14 residues long. The CDR3 bases are TGTGCCAGCGTAGGTGGCTCCTATAATTCACCCCTCCACTTT. Protein product: CASVGGSYNSPLHF.

This clone was observed a few times. This chain uses TRBV2 with TRBJ2-3; D may be TRBD1 (7 bases). The CDR3 is 14 amino acids. Germline CDR1 and CDR2: SNHLY and FYNNEI. V was pared by 7 bases and J by 2 bases, with 13 bases between. CDR3 residues: CASNWRGPTDTQYF. The CDR3 coding sequence is TGTGCCAGCAACTGGAGGGGGCCCACAGATACGCAGTATTTT. Full variable domain (rest looked up from reference TRBV2 and TRBJ2-3): EPEVTQTPSHQVTQMGQEVILRCVPISNHLYFYWYRQILGQKVEFLVSFYNNEISEKSEIFDDQFSVERPDGSNFTLKIRSTKLEDSAMYFCASNWRGPTDTQYFGPGTRLTVL.

The chain combines TRBV7-2 with TRBJ2-1; TRBD2 is a possible D gene (5 bases). The germline gives CDR1 SGHTA, CDR2 FQGNSA. V dropped 5 bases and J dropped 7 bases, with 21 bases sitting between them. This CDR3 is 16 amino acids long. Here the CDR3 DNA reads TGTGCCAGCAGCCGCTCAGTAGTGGGGAGCTCAAATGAGCAGTTCTTC. Amino acids: CASSRSVVGSSNEQFF. The full variable domain, completed using reference TRBV7-2 and TRBJ2-1, is GAGVSQSPSNKVTEKGKDVELRCDPISGHTALYWYRQSLGQGLEFLIYFQGNSAPDKSGLPSDRFSAERTGGSVSTLTIQRTQQEDSAVYLCASSRSVVGSSNEQFFGPGTRLTVL.

The rearrangement joins TRBV6-5 to TRBJ2-5; D is perhaps TRBD1 or TRBD2 (6 bases each). Germline V CDR1 and CDR2: MNHEY, SVGAGI. The CDR3 runs 15 residues. V lost 2 bases and J 9 bases, leaving 19 bases between the germline ends. The CDR3 DNA reads as TGTGCCAGCAGTTACGAAGGAGGGGGTAAGGGGGCCCAGTACTTC. Protein product: CASSYEGGGKGAQYF.

CDR3 loop: CSVYSSIAKNIQYF. In DNA, the CDR3 is TGCAGCGTTTATTCTTCCATTGCCAAAAACATTCAGTACTTC. J is TRBJ2-4 and V is TRBV29-1; no firm D call. The length of the CDR3 is 14 residues. V shed 5 bases and J shed 1 base, with 12 bases lying between them. The germline V gene encodes CDR1 SQVTM and CDR2 ANQGSEA.

This clone was seen more than once but under ten times. The rearrangement uses TRBV7-2 and TRBJ1-5; maybe TRBD1 (6 bases). This CDR3 is 13 amino acids long. The ends were cut back, 5 bases at V and 4 bases at J, with 9 bases in the middle. Germline V CDR1 and CDR2: SGHTA, FQGNSA. The CDR3 reads CASSPGQNQPQHF. The CDR3 DNA is TGTGCCAGCAGCCCAGGACAGAATCAGCCCCAGCATTTT.

This clone appeared a few times. The chain links TRBV27 to TRBJ2-2; D gene unclear. V shed 6 bases and J shed 3 bases, with 8 bases lying between them. The CDR3 consists of 13 residues. CDR1 is MNHEY and CDR2 is SMNVEV in the germline V gene (reference sequence). CDR3 coding DNA: TGTGCCAGCAGGCGCAGTTACACCGGGGAGCTGTTTTTT. This codes for CASRRSYTGELFF.

The chain employs TRBV7-2 and TRBJ2-7; D call uncertain. Trimming took off 1 base at V and 0 bases at J, with 4 bases between the two ends. This CDR3 comprises 13 residues. Germline lookup yields CDR1 SGHTA and CDR2 FQGNSA. The CDR3 sequence: CASSLGASYEQYF. Written as DNA, the CDR3 is TGTGCCAGCAGCTTAGGGGCCTCCTACGAGCAGTACTTC.

The rearrangement uses TRBV29-1 and TRBJ2-1, with TRBD2 matching 8 bases. Germline CDR1 is SQVTM and CDR2 is ANQGSEA. V lost 4 bases, J lost 0 bases, and 17 bases stayed unmatched. This CDR3 is built from 19 residues. The CDR3 nucleotides read TGCAGCGTTGCCCACGGAGCGGGAGTAATTCAGGGCTCCTACAATGAGCAGTTCTTC. Amino acid sequence: CSVAHGAGVIQGSYNEQFF.

The chain carries TRBV29-1 and TRBJ1-4, with 7 bases identical to TRBD1. Germline V lookup: CDR1 SQVTM, CDR2 ANQGSEA. This CDR3 contains 13 residues. The ends lost 1 base at V and 10 bases at J; junction bases unmatched: 6. The DNA for the CDR3 is TGCAGCGTTGAAGCTGCAGGGGGAGGAAAACTGTTTTTT. Encoded protein: CSVEAAGGGKLFF.

The sample holds a few counts of this clone. CDR3 in DNA: TGTGCCATCAGTGAAGGGGGTGATAATTCACCCCTCCACTTT. Translated: CAISEGGDNSPLHF. The chain is built from TRBV10-3 and TRBJ1-6, with D possibly being TRBD1 (6 bases). The CDR3 runs to 14 residues. Trimming removed 3 bases from V and 5 bases from J, with 8 bases in between. Per germline, CDR1 ENHRY and CDR2 SYGVKD.